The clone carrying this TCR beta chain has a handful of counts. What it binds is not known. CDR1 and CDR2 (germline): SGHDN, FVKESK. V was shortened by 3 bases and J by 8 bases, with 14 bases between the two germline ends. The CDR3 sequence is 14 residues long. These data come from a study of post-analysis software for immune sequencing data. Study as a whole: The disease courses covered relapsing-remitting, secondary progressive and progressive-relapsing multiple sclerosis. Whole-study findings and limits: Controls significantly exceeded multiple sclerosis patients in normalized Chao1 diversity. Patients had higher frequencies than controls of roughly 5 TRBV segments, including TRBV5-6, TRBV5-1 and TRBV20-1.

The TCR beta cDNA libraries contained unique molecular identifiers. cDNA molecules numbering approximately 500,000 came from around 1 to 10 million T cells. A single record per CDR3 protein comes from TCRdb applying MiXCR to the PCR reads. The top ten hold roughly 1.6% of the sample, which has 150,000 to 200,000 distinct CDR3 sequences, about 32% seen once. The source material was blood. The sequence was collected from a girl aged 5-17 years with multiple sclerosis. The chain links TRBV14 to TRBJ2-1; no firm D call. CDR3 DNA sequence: TGTGCCAGCAGCCACCGAATCATTTACGATGAGCAGTTCTTC. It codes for CASSHRIIYDEQFF.